Below, one TCR beta chain is given with its context. This specimen comes from a study of blood T cell repertoires in COVID-19. The CDR3 length is 15 residues. With 2 bases clipped from V and 9 bases from J, the junction kept 11 bases outside the gene matches. CDR1 and CDR2 (germline): SGDLS, YYNGEE. Repertoires were generated with immunoSEQ multiplex PCR, while TCRdb's copy carries only in-frame clones and drops some. The sample records roughly 220,000 clones, about nine tenths being singletons. Sequencing input: PBMCs or T cells enriched from blood (not recorded which). The TCR was taken from a woman in her thirties or forties with acute COVID-19. V and J are TRBV9 and TRBJ2-5; TRBD2 matches at 9 bases. The CDR3 DNA is TGTGCCAGCAGCGTCAGCGGGGGGACTATTGAAGCCCAGTACTTC. Residues: CASSVSGGTIEAQYF.